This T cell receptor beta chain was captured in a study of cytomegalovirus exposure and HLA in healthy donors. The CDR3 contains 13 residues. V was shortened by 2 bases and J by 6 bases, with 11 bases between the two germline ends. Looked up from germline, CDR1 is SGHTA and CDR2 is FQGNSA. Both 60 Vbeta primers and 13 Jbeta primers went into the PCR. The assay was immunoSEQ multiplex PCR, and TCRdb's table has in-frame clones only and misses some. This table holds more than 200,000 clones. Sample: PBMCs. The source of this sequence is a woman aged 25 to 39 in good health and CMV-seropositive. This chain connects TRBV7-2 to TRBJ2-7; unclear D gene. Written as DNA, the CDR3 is TGTGCCAGCAGCTTAAGTTTGAAGAGCGAGCAGTACTTC. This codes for CASSLSLKSEQYF.